This T cell receptor beta chain derives from a study of T cells in Graves' hyperthyroidism and ophthalmopathy. In regard to this clonotype: No antigen is known for it.

When ophthalmopathy did not progress within 18 months, Graves' hyperthyroidism was considered stable. In patients aged 18 to 65, hyperthyroidism was newly diagnosed, with duration under 2 months. RNA transcripts gave rise to amplified TCR beta CDR3 regions. TCR CDR3 underwent first-round RT-PCR with the HTBI primer set. MiXCR, run by TCRdb on the multiplex PCR reads, gives a single entry per CDR3 protein. This sample has under 250,000 distinct CDR3 sequences; roughly 17% occur once, and the top ten carry around 52%. Study outcomes and limitations: Most expanded thyroid clonotypes above 0.001 recurred in blood. Progression to ophthalmopathy was predicted a median of roughly seven months early.

Germline CDR1 is SGDLS and CDR2 is YYNGEE. The CDR3 has 15 residues. Trimming stripped 4 bases from V and 8 bases from J, with 19 bases between. This TCR was sampled from a man aged 45-65 years with Graves' hyperthyroidism. Sequenced material: blood. The rearrangement links TRBV9 to TRBJ2-1; a possible D gene is TRBD2 (6 bases). CDR3 in DNA: TGTGCCAGCAGCCCATTCGGCGGGGCATGGGATGAGCAGTTCTTC. Its protein product is CASSPFGGAWDEQFF.